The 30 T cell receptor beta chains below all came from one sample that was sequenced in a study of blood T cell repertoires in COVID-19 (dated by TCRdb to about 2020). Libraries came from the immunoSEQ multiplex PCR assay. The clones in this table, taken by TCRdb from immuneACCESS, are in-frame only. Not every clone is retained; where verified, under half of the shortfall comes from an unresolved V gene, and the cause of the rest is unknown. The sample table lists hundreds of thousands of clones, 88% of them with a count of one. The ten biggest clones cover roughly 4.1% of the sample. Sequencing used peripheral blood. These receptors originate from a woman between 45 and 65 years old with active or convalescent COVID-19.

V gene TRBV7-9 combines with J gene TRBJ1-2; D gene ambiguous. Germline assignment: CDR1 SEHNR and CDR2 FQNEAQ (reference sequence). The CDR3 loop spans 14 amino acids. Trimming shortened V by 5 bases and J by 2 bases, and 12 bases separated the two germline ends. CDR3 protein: CASSPDNGNYGYTF. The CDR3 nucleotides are TGTGCCAGCAGCCCCGATAATGGCAACTATGGCTACACCTTC. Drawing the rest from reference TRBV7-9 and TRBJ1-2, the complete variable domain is DTGVSQNPRHKITKRGQNVTFRCDPISEHNRLYWYRQTLGQGPEFLTYFQNEAQLEKSRLLSDRFSAERPKGSFSTLEIQRTEQGDSAMYLCASSPDNGNYGYTFGSGTRLTVV.

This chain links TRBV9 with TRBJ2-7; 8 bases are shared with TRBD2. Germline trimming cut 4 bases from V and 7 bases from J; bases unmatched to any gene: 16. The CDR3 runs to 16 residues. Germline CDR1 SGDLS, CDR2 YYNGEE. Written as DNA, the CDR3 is TGTGCCAGCAGCACCGGACGGGGGGGAAAGACGTTGGAGCAGTACTTC. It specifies CASSTGRGGKTLEQYF.

This CDR3 is CASSARAGGGTGELFF. CDR3 DNA sequence: TGTGCCAGCAGCGCCCGGGCGGGAGGGGGCACCGGGGAGCTGTTTTTT. The rearrangement uses TRBV11-2 and TRBJ2-2; 9 nucleotides line up with TRBD2. Losses at the gene ends were 5 bases for V and 4 bases for J; bases not matched to a gene: 8. This CDR3 comprises 16 residues. Germline V gene lookup returns CDR1 SGHAT and CDR2 FQNNGV.

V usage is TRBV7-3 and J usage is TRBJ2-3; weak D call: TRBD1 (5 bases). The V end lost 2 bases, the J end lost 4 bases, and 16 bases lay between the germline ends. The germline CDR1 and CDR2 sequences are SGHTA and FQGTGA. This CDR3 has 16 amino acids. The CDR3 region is CASSLRGRVGADTQYF. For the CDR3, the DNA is TGTGCCAGCAGCTTACGAGGCAGGGTGGGCGCAGATACGCAGTATTTT.

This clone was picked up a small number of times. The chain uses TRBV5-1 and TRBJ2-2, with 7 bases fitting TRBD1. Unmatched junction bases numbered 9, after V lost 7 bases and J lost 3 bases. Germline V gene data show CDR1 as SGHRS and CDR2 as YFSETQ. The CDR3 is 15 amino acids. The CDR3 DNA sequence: TGCGCCAGCGGGGGAGTTACAGGGGACACCGGGGAGCTGTTTTTT. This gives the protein CASGGVTGDTGELFF.

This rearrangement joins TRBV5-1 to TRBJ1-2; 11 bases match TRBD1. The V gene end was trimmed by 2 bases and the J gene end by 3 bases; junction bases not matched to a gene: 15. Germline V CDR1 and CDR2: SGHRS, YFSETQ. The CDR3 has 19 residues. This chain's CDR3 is CASSFWLGQGAKGDYGYTF. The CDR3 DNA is TGCGCCAGCAGCTTTTGGCTCGGACAGGGGGCTAAAGGGGACTATGGCTACACCTTC.

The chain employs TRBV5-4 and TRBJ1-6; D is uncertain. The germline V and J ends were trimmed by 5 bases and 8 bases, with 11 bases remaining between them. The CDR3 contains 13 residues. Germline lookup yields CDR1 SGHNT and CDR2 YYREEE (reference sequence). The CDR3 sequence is CASRPRGDSPLHF. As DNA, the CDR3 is TGTGCCAGCAGGCCCCGAGGAGATTCACCCCTCCACTTT.

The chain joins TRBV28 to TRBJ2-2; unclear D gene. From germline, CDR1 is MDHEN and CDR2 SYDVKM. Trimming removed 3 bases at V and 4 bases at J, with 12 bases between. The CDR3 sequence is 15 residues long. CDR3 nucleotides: TGTGCCAGCAGTTTTATGGCGGAGATCACCGGGGAGCTGTTTTTT. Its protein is CASSFMAEITGELFF.

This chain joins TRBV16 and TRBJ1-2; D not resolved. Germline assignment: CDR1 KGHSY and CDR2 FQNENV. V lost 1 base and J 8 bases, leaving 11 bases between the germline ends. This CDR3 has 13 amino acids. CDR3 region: CASSQLYLEGYTF. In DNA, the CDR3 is TGTGCCAGCAGCCAATTGTACCTGGAGGGCTACACCTTC.

The CDR3 loop is CASSSPGQRRETQYF. The DNA of the CDR3 is TGTGCCAGCAGCTCTCCGGGACAGAGGAGGGAGACCCAGTACTTC. The chain uses TRBV5-8 and TRBJ2-5, with 7 bases identical to TRBD1. Germline loops: CDR1 SGHTS, CDR2 YDEGEE. With V trimmed by 3 bases and J by 5 bases, 10 bases remained unmatched. The length of the CDR3 is 15 residues.

CDR3 sequence (DNA): TGTGCCAGCTCACCACGCGGGGGGATGACAGGCGGCACTGAAGCTTTCTTT. Translated: CASSPRGGMTGGTEAFF. The gene calls are TRBV18 and TRBJ1-1, with TRBD1 as a possible D gene (6 bases). The CDR3 is made up of 17 amino acids. V was shortened by 1 base and J by 4 bases, with 19 bases between the two germline ends. Germline assignment: CDR1 KGHSH and CDR2 LQKENI. Full variable domain (rest looked up from reference TRBV18 and TRBJ1-1): NAGVMQNPRHLVRRRGQEARLRCSPMKGHSHVYWYRQLPEEGLKFMVYLQKENIIDESGMPKERFSAEFPKEGPSILRIQQVVRGDSAAYFCASSPRGGMTGGTEAFFGQGTRLTVV.

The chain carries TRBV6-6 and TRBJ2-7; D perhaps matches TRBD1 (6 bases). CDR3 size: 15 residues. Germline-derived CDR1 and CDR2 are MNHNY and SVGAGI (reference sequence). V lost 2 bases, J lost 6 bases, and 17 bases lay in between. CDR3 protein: CASSYRRQAAGEQYF. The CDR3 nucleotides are TGTGCCAGCAGTTACAGGAGACAGGCCGCGGGCGAGCAGTACTTC.

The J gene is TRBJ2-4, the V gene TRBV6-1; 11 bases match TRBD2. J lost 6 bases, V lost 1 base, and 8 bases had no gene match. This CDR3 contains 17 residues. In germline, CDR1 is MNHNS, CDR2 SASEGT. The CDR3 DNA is TGTGCCAGCAGTGAAGTTACTAGCGGGAGAGTTGGAAACATTCAGTACTTC. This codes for CASSEVTSGRVGNIQYF.

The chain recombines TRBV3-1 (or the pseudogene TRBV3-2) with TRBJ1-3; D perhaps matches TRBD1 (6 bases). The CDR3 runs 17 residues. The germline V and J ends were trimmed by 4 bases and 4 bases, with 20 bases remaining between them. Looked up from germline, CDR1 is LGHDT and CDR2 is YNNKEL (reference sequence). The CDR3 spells CASSLRGSGTTGNTIYF. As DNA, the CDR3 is TGTGCCAGCAGCCTCAGGGGATCAGGGACTACCGGAAACACCATATATTTT.

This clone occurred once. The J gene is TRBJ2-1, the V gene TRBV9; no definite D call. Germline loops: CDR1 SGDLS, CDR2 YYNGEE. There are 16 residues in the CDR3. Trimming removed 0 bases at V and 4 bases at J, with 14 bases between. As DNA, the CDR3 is TGTGCCAGCAGCGTAGGAGGAGTGGAGATTTACAATGAGCAGTTCTTC. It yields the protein CASSVGGVEIYNEQFF.

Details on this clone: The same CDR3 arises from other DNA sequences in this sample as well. CDR3 sequence reads: CASSLEGASNQPQHF. The CDR3 DNA reads TGTGCCAGCAGCTTAGAGGGGGCTAGCAATCAGCCCCAGCATTTT. The chain combines TRBV7-2 with TRBJ1-5; 7 bases fit TRBD1. This CDR3 has 15 amino acids. Germline CDR1 SGHTA, CDR2 FQGNSA. V lost 1 base and J lost 0; bases outside the gene matches: 0. The variable domain in full, completed from reference TRBV7-2 and TRBJ1-5, reads GAGVSQSPSNKVTEKGKDVELRCDPISGHTALYWYRQSLGQGLEFLIYFQGNSAPDKSGLPSDRFSAERTGGSVSTLTIQRTQQEDSAVYLCASSLEGASNQPQHFGDGTRLSIL.

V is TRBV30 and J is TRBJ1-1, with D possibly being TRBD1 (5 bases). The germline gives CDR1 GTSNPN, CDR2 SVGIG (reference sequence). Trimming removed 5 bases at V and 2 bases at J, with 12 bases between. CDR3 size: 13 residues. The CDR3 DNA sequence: TGTGCCTGGGGTAGACAGACAAACACTGAAGCTTTCTTT. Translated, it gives CAWGRQTNTEAFF.

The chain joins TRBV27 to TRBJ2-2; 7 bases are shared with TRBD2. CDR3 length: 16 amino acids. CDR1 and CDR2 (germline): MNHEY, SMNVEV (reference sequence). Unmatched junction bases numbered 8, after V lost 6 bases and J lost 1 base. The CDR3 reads CASSPRSGMNTGELFF. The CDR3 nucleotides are TGTGCCAGCAGCCCCCGAAGCGGGATGAACACCGGGGAGCTGTTTTTT.

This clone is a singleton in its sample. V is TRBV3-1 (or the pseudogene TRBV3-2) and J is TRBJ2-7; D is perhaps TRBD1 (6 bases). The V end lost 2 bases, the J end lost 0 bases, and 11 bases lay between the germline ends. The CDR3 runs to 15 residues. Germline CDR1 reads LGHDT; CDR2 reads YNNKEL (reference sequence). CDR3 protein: CASSQQGRSSYEQYF. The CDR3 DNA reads TGTGCCAGCAGCCAACAGGGGCGGAGCTCCTACGAGCAGTACTTC.

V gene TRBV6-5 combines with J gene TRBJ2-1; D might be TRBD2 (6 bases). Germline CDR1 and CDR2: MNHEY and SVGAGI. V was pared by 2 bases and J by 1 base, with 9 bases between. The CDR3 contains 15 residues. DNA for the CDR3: TGTGCCAGCAGTTACGAGGCGGGGTCCTACAATGAGCAGTTCTTC. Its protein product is CASSYEAGSYNEQFF.

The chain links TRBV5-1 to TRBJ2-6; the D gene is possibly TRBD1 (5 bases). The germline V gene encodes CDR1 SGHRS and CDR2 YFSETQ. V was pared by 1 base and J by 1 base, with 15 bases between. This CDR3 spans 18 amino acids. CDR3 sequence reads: CASSLLLQELSGANVLTF. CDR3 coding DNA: TGCGCCAGCAGCTTGCTCCTACAGGAGCTGTCTGGGGCCAACGTCCTGACTTTC.

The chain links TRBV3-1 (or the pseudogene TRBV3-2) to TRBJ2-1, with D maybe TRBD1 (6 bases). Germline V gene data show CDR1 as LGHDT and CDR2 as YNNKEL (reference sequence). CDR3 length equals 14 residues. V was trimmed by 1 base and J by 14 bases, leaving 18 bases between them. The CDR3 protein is CASSQAPQRRQEFF. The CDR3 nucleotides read TGTGCCAGCAGCCAAGCCCCACAGCGGAGACAGGAGTTCTTC.

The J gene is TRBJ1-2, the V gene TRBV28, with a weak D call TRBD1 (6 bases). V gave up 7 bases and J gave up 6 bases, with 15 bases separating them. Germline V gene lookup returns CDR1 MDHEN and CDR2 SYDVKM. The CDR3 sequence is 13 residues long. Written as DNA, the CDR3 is TGTGCCAGCAACAGACCCGGGACAAATGGCTACACCTTC. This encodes CASNRPGTNGYTF.

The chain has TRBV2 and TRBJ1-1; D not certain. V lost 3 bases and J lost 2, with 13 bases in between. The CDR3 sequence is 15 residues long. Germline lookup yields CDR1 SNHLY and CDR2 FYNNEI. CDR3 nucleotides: TGTGCCAGCAGTGAGGGAGTGGCACGAAACACTGAAGCTTTCTTT. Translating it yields CASSEGVARNTEAFF.

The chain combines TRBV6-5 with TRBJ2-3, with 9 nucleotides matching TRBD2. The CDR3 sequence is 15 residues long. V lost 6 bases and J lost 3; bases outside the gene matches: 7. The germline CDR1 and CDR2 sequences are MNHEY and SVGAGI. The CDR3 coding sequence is TGTGCCAGCAGAGCCAGCGGGGGGCTAACAGATACGCAGTATTTT. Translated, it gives CASRASGGLTDTQYF.

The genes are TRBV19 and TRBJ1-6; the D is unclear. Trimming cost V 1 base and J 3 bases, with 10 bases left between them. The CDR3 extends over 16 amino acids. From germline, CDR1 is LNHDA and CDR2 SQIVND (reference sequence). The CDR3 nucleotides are TGTGCCAGTAGTATAGGTTCGCAGGTCTATAATTCACCCCTCCACTTT. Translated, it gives CASSIGSQVYNSPLHF.

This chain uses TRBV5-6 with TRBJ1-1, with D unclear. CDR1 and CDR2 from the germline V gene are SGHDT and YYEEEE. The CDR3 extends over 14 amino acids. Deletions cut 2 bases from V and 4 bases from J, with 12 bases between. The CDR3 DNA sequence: TGTGCCAGCAGCTTCGGGAGGCTAGGCACTGAAGCTTTCTTT. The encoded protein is CASSFGRLGTEAFF.

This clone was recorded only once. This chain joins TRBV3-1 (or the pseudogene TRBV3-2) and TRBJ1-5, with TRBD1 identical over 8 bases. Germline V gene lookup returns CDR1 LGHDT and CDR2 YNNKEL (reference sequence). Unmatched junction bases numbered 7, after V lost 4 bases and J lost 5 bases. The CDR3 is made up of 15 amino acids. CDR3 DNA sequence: TGTGCCAGCAGCCCGAATACAGGGGGGGATCAGCCCCAGCATTTT. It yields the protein CASSPNTGGDQPQHF.

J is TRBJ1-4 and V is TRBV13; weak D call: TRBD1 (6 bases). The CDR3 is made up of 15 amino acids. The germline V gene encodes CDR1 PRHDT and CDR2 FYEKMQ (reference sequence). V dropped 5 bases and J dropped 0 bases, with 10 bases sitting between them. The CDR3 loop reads CASSHGGPTNEKLFF. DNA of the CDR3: TGTGCCAGCAGCCACGGGGGGCCAACTAATGAAAAACTGTTTTTT.

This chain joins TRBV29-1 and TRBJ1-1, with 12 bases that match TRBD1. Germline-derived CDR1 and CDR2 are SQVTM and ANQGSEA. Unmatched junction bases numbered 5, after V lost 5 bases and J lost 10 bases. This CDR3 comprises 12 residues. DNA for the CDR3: TGCAGCGTTCACGGGACAGGGGGCCGAGCTTTCTTT. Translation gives CSVHGTGGRAFF.